This T cell receptor (beta chain) was documented in a study of tumor-infiltrating lymphocytes in primary liver carcinoma. Overall study context: Men as well as women, aged 30 to 69 years, made up the patients.

Priming with a constant-region primer yielded TCR beta cDNA from 400 to 500 ng total RNA. A slightly modified ARM-PCR protocol with three nested multiplex PCR rounds produced these TCR beta libraries. Researchers ran the first two PCR rounds for roughly 10 cycles each with TRBV1-TRBV30 forward primers and a C-beta reverse primer. TCRdb re-analysed the multiplex PCR reads in MiXCR, keeping a single row per CDR3 protein. The sample shows approximately 300,000 distinct CDR3 sequences, less than 75% of them seen only once. Study-wide results and limits: There was no comparison of CD4+ and CD8+ repertoires, as samples were bulk unsorted.

Germline loops: CDR1 MNHEY, CDR2 SVGAGI. The length of the CDR3 is 14 residues. Unsorted whole blood yielded blood RNA, and germline DNA was extracted as well. Patients carried chronic HBV infection without prior treatment. As to this clonotype: The antigen is unknown. Sequence at one end of the junction differs from germline and may be a read error.

The source material was peripheral blood. This clonotype originated in a man aged 35-49 years with primary liver carcinoma and hepatitis B virus infection. V is TRBV6-5 and J is TRBJ2-3, with 7 bases aligning to TRBD1. CDR3 sequence reads: CASSYETGTYTQYF. The CDR3, as DNA: TGTGCGAGCAGTTACGAGACAGGGACATATACGCAGTATTTT.